These T cell receptor beta chains were read from a single sample in a study of blood T cells in healthy people across ages. TCRdb used MiXCR to reprocess the 5' RACE reads, holding one entry per CDR3 protein. The table includes around 800,000 distinct CDR3 sequences, roughly 25% detected once. This sample also appeared in a second study, on T cells of mothers and their children.

Sequenced sample: blood. The receptors originated from a boy between 10 and 17 years old in good health. Each CDR3 is given with its conserved first and last residue. A D gene is named only where the DNA matches it firmly. Size is stated for part of the rows, as once, few or many counts, or as a class when the clone is expanded.

clone size	V gene	D gene	J gene	CDR3 DNA	CDR3 protein
few	TRBV7-9	NA	TRBJ2-3	TGTGCCAGCAGCGCAACAGGGTCAGCAGATACGCAGTATTTT	CASSATGSADTQYF
NA	TRBV28	NA	TRBJ1-2	TGTGCCAGCAGTTCCGGACTGGTCGTTAACTATGGCTACACCTTC	CASSSGLVVNYGYTF
NA	TRBV4-1	NA	TRBJ2-5	TGCGCCAGCAGCCAACAGGGGCTCCAAGAGACCCAGTACTTC	CASSQQGLQETQYF
NA	TRBV5-6	TRBD2	TRBJ2-6	TGTGCCAGCAGCTTGGTGGTTAGCGGGGGCAGGACTGGGGCCAACGTCCTGACTTTC	CASSLVVSGGRTGANVLTF
NA	TRBV4-1	NA	TRBJ1-1	TGCGCCAGCAGCCAAGACCGCGGCGATCCCGAAGCTTTCTTT	CASSQDRGDPEAFF
few	TRBV6-5	NA	TRBJ2-7	TGTGCCAGCAGTTACTCATACGAACAGACCTACGAGCAGTACTTC	CASSYSYEQTYEQYF
NA	TRBV2	NA	TRBJ1-2	TGTGCCAGCAGAGGGGCGGGGCTCTATGGCTACACCTTC	CASRGAGLYGYTF
few	TRBV10-3	NA	TRBJ2-3	TGTGCCATCAGTGAGTTGATCACCCCATTCACAGATACGCAGTATTTT	CAISELITPFTDTQYF
few	TRBV12-3/TRBV12-4	NA	TRBJ2-3	TGTGCCAGCAAGGTCTCCGATACGCAGTATTTT	CASKVSDTQYF
few	TRBV27	NA	TRBJ2-1	TGTGCCAGCAGTTTATCGGTGAACAATGAGCAGTTCTTC	CASSLSVNNEQFF
few	TRBV7-2	NA	TRBJ1-4	TGTGCCAGCAGCTTAAGGCGGTGGGGAGAAAAACTGTTTTTT	CASSLRRWGEKLFF
NA	TRBV12-3/TRBV12-4	NA	TRBJ2-3	TGTGCCAGCAGGTCTAGAGGGGGGACAGATACGCAGTATTTT	CASRSRGGTDTQYF
NA	TRBV9	TRBD2	TRBJ2-5	TGTGCCAGCAGCGTAGGAGGACTAGCCGTGCAAGAGACCCAGTACTTC	CASSVGGLAVQETQYF
NA	TRBV12-3/TRBV12-4	TRBD1	TRBJ2-1	TGTGCCAGCAGGCTGGGACAGGGGGCAAATGAGCAGTTCTTC	CASRLGQGANEQFF
few	TRBV15	TRBD1	TRBJ1-2	TGTGCCACCAGCAGAGATGGTAACAGGGGAAATGGCTACACCTTC	CATSRDGNRGNGYTF
NA	TRBV12-3/TRBV12-4	TRBD1	TRBJ2-1	TGTGCCAGCAGTCAGGACAGGTCCGGGCAGTTCTTC	CASSQDRSGQFF
few	TRBV12-3/TRBV12-4	TRBD1	TRBJ2-7	TGTGCCAGCGGTGCCACGGGACAGATCTACGAGCAGTACTTC	CASGATGQIYEQYF
NA	TRBV4-2	NA	TRBJ1-3	TGTGCCAGCAGCCAGTTACGACTAGGACCTGGAAACACCATATATTTT	CASSQLRLGPGNTIYF
NA	TRBV4-1	TRBD1	TRBJ2-3	TGCGCCAGCAGCCAGACTAGGACAGGGGTGGGAAGGACAGATACGCAGTATTTT	CASSQTRTGVGRTDTQYF
NA	TRBV10-3	NA	TRBJ2-7	TGTGCCATCAGTGAGAAGAGACAGAACGAGCAGTACTTC	CAISEKRQNEQYF
NA	TRBV9	NA	TRBJ2-3	TGTGCCAGCAGCGTGGGGAAGGGCGGGGATACGCAGTATTTT	CASSVGKGGDTQYF
few	TRBV20-1	TRBD2	TRBJ2-5	TGCAGTGCTAGTAGGCTTAGCGGGAGTGAGACCCAGTACTTC	CSASRLSGSETQYF
few	TRBV5-1	NA	TRBJ1-1	TGCGCCAGCAGCTCGTCGGGGCCCCTGGGCACTGAAGCTTTCTTT	CASSSSGPLGTEAFF
NA	TRBV7-2	NA	TRBJ2-7	TGTGCCAGCAGGATAACTGTAGCCTACGAGCAGTACTTC	CASRITVAYEQYF
NA	TRBV6-5	NA	TRBJ2-1	TGTGCCAGCAGTTACTATACAGGGTCCTTGGTATTCTTC	CASSYYTGSLVFF
few	TRBV29-1	TRBD2	TRBJ2-3	TGCAGCGTTGATGAGGGACTAGCGGGGGCCTTCACGCAGTATTTT	CSVDEGLAGAFTQYF
few	TRBV9	NA	TRBJ2-7	TGTGCCAGCAGCGTCGGAGCGGAGCCGACCTACGAGCAGTACTTC	CASSVGAEPTYEQYF
few	TRBV6-2/TRBV6-3	TRBD1	TRBJ2-5	TGTGCCAGCTATACAGGGGTAGCACCTAGGACCCAGTACTTC	CASYTGVAPRTQYF
NA	TRBV5-4	NA	TRBJ1-6	TGTGCCAGCAGCGATATCCAGTTGGACAATTCACCCCTCCACTTT	CASSDIQLDNSPLHF
NA	TRBV20-1	NA	TRBJ1-5	TGCAGTGCTAGTGATCTACCGACATTTGAGAACCAGCCCCAGCATTTT	CSASDLPTFENQPQHF
NA	TRBV6-1	NA	TRBJ1-4	TGTGCCAGCATGCGGAGAGACCTGAATGAAAAACTGTTTTTT	CASMRRDLNEKLFF
NA	TRBV20-1	NA	TRBJ1-4	TGCAGTGCTAGGGCACCGGAAGGGTTGCCAAATGAAAAACTGTTTTTT	CSARAPEGLPNEKLFF
NA	TRBV11-2	NA	TRBJ1-6	TGTGCCAGCAGCTTAGGTTATAGCCTCCACTTT	CASSLGYSLHF
many	TRBV6-5	NA	TRBJ2-1	TGTGCCAGCAGTCGGAGCTCCTACAATGAGCAGTTCTTC	CASSRSSYNEQFF
few	TRBV6-1	TRBD1	TRBJ2-1	TGTGCCAGCAGTGAAGCAGATGGGACAGGGTCTGAGCAGTTCTTC	CASSEADGTGSEQFF
NA	TRBV20-1	NA	TRBJ2-2	TGCAGTGCTAGAAATCCAGGGAGAGCCGGGGAGCTGTTTTTT	CSARNPGRAGELFF
few	TRBV5-1	NA	TRBJ2-3	TGCGCCAGCAGCTTTAGACTAGATACGCAGTATTTT	CASSFRLDTQYF
NA	TRBV4-1	TRBD2	TRBJ2-5	TGCGCCAGCAGCAACCCCTTAACTAGCGGGCAAGAGACCCAGTACTTC	CASSNPLTSGQETQYF
NA	TRBV20-1	TRBD2	TRBJ2-1	TGCAGTGCTAGAGTGCTAGAGCGGGGGGGCGGCAGCTCCTACAATGAGCAGTTCTTC	CSARVLERGGGSSYNEQFF
NA	TRBV5-1	TRBD2	TRBJ2-7	TGCGCCAGCTCCTCGGGGGGTCAAGCCTACGAGCAGTACTTC	CASSSGGQAYEQYF
NA	TRBV24-1	TRBD2	TRBJ2-3	TGTGCCACCAGTGACCCCCACGGACTAGTAGGCGCCGATACGCAGTATTTT	CATSDPHGLVGADTQYF